Below, one TCR beta chain is given with its context. Its antigen is still unknown. The sample belongs to a study of T-cell memory formation after mild COVID-19. Study as a whole: TCR clusters showed largely donor specificity.

This CDR3 spans 16 amino acids. Trimming cost V 4 bases and J 5 bases; bases outside gene matches: 11. General study results and limits: Whereas later expanders leaned CD4+, clones contracting day 15 to 85 showed a balanced CD4/CD8 makeup.

MiXCR, run by TCRdb on the 5' RACE reads, gives a single entry per CDR3 protein. In the table there are under 250,000 distinct CDR3 sequences, approximately 15% of which are singletons. The sequence was obtained from an adult woman who had mild COVID-19 (a few samples of this study predate the infection). Cell type and time point are not known. The sequenced material came from PBMCs or a T cell subset sorted from them (not recorded which). The chain carries TRBV12-3 or TRBV12-4 and TRBJ2-3; 8 bases align to TRBD2. CDR3 loop: CASSSQLGGGQDTQYF. The CDR3 nucleotides are TGTGCCAGCAGTTCCCAGCTCGGGGGGGGCCAAGATACGCAGTATTTT.